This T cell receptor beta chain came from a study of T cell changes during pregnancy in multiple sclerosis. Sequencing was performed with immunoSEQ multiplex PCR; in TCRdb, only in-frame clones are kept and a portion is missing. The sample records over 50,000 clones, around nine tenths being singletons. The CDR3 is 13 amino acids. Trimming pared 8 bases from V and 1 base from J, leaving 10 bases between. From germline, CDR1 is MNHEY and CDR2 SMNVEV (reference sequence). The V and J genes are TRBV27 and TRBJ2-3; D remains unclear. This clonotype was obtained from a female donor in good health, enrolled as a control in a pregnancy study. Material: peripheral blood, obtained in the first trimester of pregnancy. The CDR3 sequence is CASGYSGTDTQYF. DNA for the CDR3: TGTGCCAGCGGGTACAGTGGCACAGATACGCAGTATTTT.